This T cell receptor beta chain was sequenced during a study of shared clonotypes between healthy human individuals. This CDR3 spans 18 amino acids. Germline CDR1 and CDR2: SGHAT and FQNNGV. The V end was cut by 0 bases, the J end by 0 bases, with 16 bases between. Data came from immunoSEQ multiplex PCR; TCRdb stores just in-frame clones and leaves some out. Of about 820,000 clones listed, 80% to 95% are singletons. Positive CCR7 selection of CD45RO-negative cells yielded the naive CD8 cells, and terminally differentiated effector memory CD45RA+ cells were excluded. The chain links TRBV11-2 to TRBJ2-3, with D uncertain. The clonotype comes from a man aged 25 to 45 in good health. The sequencing sample was made of naive CD8+ T cells sorted from blood. The CDR3 sequence: CASSLESGLPYSTDTQYF. Written as DNA, the CDR3 is TGTGCCAGCAGCTTAGAGAGTGGCCTACCCTATAGCACAGATACGCAGTATTTT.